Below, 28 T cell receptor beta chains from the same sample are listed, as sequenced in a study of T cell clonality in common variable immunodeficiency. Only in-frame clones appear in the TCRdb table, and some are missing; sequencing was by immunoSEQ multiplex PCR. The sample includes tens of thousands of clones, none of them occurring once. The sequenced sample was peripheral blood mononuclear cells. These receptors came from a person aged 18 to 69 in good health.

This clone was counted at least ten times. The CDR3 extends 3 residues past the end of the read, so its final part is completed from the germline J gene. The genes are TRBV7-2 and TRBJ1-4, with D possibly TRBD1 on 6 matching bases. The CDR3 contains 15 residues. Between the trimmed V and J ends, which lost 4 bases and 4 bases, there was a span of 13 bases. Per germline, CDR1 SGHTA and CDR2 FQGNSA. Here the CDR3 reads CASSSLTGRNEKLFF. Partial CDR3 DNA: TGTGCCAGCAGCTCATTGACAGGCCGTAATGAAAAA. Looking up the rest from reference TRBV7-2 and TRBJ1-4 gives the full variable domain: GAGVSQSPSNKVTEKGKDVELRCDPISGHTALYWYRQSLGQGLEFLIYFQGNSAPDKSGLPSDRFSAERTGGSVSTLTIQRTQQEDSAVYLCASSSLTGRNEKLFFGSGTQLSVL.

This clone was detected many times. The missing CDR3 end, 3 residues past where the read stops, is filled in from the germline J gene. The chain is built from TRBV10-2 and TRBJ2-1; the match to TRBD1 covers 8 bases. With 5 bases clipped from V and 0 bases from J, the junction kept 3 bases outside the gene matches. Per the germline V gene, CDR1 is WSHSY and CDR2 is SAAADI. The CDR3 extends over 15 amino acids. CDR3 region: CASSQGAGSYNEQFF. CDR3 DNA (partial): TGCGCCAGCAGTCAGGGGGCCGGCTCCTACAATGAG.

At least ten counts were recorded for this clone. Coverage ceases 3 residues before the CDR3 finishes, and the germline J gene fills in the end. This sequence joins TRBV20-1 and TRBJ1-4, with 8 positions matching TRBD1. Germline V CDR1 and CDR2: DFQATT, SNEGSKA (reference sequence). This CDR3 has 14 residues. The CDR3 bases that were read are TGCAGTGCCACCGGAGGACAGGGAAATAGGGAA. Residues: CSATGGQGNRE. The full CDR3 protein is CSATGGQGNRELFF.

Ten or more counts support this clone. The read is 3 residues too short to cover the CDR3 end, so that end is filled in from the germline J gene. V and J are TRBV29-1 and TRBJ1-2; 7 nucleotides agree with TRBD1. With 7 bases clipped from V and 3 bases from J, the junction kept 8 bases outside the gene matches. The CDR3 has 13 amino acids. Germline CDR1 reads SQVTM; CDR2 reads ANQGSEA. Partial CDR3 DNA: TGCAGCGCATGGACAGGATTGGACTATGGC. Translated, it gives CSAWTGLDYG. The full CDR3 protein is CSAWTGLDYGYTF.

This clone was seen at least ten times. The read comes to an end 3 residues before the CDR3 does, leaving the germline J gene to fill in the end. This chain links TRBV18 with TRBJ2-5, with 8 positions matching TRBD1. Trimming took 5 bases from V and 0 from J; bases not matched to a gene: 2. The CDR3 runs to 14 residues. The germline V gene has CDR1 KGHSH and CDR2 LQKENI. The CDR3 bases that were read are TGTGCCAGCTCAAAGGACAGGGACCAAGAGACC. It yields the protein CASSKDRDQET. The complete CDR3 protein is CASSKDRDQETQYF.

By share of the sample, this clone is medium-sized. The missing CDR3 end, 3 residues past where the read stops, is filled in from the germline J gene. The chain carries TRBV5-4 and TRBJ2-3, with 9 nucleotides matching TRBD1. The CDR3 is made up of 16 amino acids. Trimming took 0 bases from V and 8 from J; bases not matched to a gene: 10. CDR1 and CDR2 (germline): SGHNT, YYREEE (reference sequence). Incomplete CDR3 DNA: TGTGCCAGCAGCTTGGTTGGGACAGGGAGTTTAGGTACG. Protein product: CASSLVGTGSLGT. The complete CDR3 reads CASSLVGTGSLGTQYF.

Ten or more counts support this clone. From the germline J gene comes the end of the CDR3, since the read stops 3 residues before it. The rearrangement joins TRBV15 to TRBJ2-1; D possibly corresponds to TRBD1 (6 bases). The CDR3 is 15 amino acids. The V end lost 4 bases, the J end lost 0 bases, and 10 bases lay between the germline ends. Germline CDR1 LNHNV, CDR2 YYDKDF (reference sequence). The CDR3 DNA, read in part, is TGTGCCACCAGCATTGACAGGCTCTCCTACAATGAG. This encodes CATSIDRLSYNE. The full-length CDR3 reads as CATSIDRLSYNEQFF.

This clone was counted many times. The missing CDR3 end, 3 residues past where the read stops, is filled in from the germline J gene. The V and J genes are TRBV20-1 and TRBJ2-7, with TRBD2 as a possible D gene (5 bases). This CDR3 comprises 13 residues. The V end lost 3 bases, the J end lost 6 bases, and 15 bases lay between the germline ends. The germline CDR1 and CDR2 sequences are DFQATT and SNEGSKA (reference sequence). The CDR3 spells CSASPDRGSEQYF. The sequenced part of the CDR3 DNA is TGCAGTGCTAGTCCTGATCGGGGATCCGAG.

This clone showed up many times. Read data end 3 residues before the CDR3 end; the end is taken from the germline J gene. The genes are TRBV5-1 and TRBJ1-2, with 8 bases identical to TRBD1. This CDR3 is 15 amino acids long. The germline CDR1 and CDR2 sequences are SGHRS and YFSETQ. Trimming cost V 4 bases and J 0 bases; bases outside gene matches: 5. The DNA read from the CDR3 is TGCGCCAGCAGCGCCGAGGGACAGGCTAACTATGGC. As protein: CASSAEGQANYG. The full CDR3 reads CASSAEGQANYGYTF.

This clone was found many times. Sequencing ends 3 residues short of the CDR3 end; the germline J gene provides the rest. J is TRBJ2-1 and V is TRBV2; D is ambiguous. Germline V gene sequence: CDR1 SNHLY, CDR2 FYNNEI. This CDR3 has 12 amino acids. The V end was cut by 5 bases, the J end by 9 bases, with 11 bases between. CDR3 amino acids: CASSPGVGEQFF. The sequenced CDR3 bases are TGTGCCAGCAGTCCAGGAGTTGGTGAG.

This clone was seen at least ten times. Read data end 3 residues before the CDR3 end; the end is taken from the germline J gene. The V and J genes are TRBV5-8 and TRBJ1-2; D call uncertain. The CDR3 consists of 13 residues. Germline V gives CDR1 SGHTS, CDR2 YDEGEE. V shed 4 bases and J shed 2 bases, with 9 bases lying between them. CDR3 region: CASSQDGNYGYTF. The CDR3 bases that were read are TGTGCCAGCAGCCAAGACGGGAACTATGGC.

This clone was counted ten times or more. The read finishes 3 residues shy of the CDR3 end, and the germline J gene is used to complete it. The chain has TRBV5-4 and TRBJ2-3, with TRBD2 matching over 7 bases. Trimming removed 4 bases from V and 8 bases from J; junction bases left unmatched: 13. CDR1 is SGHNT, CDR2 YYREEE, per germline (reference sequence). CDR3 length equals 15 residues. CDR3 protein: CASSPSSGRAGTQYF. The CDR3 DNA, read in part, is TGTGCCAGCAGCCCCAGTAGCGGGCGGGCAGGTACG.

The table lists this clone with many counts. The read ends 3 residues early relative to the CDR3; the germline J gene fills the gap. This chain uses TRBV19 with TRBJ2-2; D might be TRBD1 (5 bases). Germline values: CDR1 LNHDA, CDR2 SQIVND (reference sequence). This CDR3 has 15 amino acids. The germline V and J ends were trimmed by 1 base and 6 bases, with 12 bases remaining between them. The part of the CDR3 DNA that was read is TGTGCCAGTAGTATAGTGGGGCTCCCCGCCGGGGAG. Residues: CASSIVGLPAGE. The full CDR3 protein is CASSIVGLPAGELFF. The variable domain in full, completed from reference TRBV19 and TRBJ2-2, reads DGGITQSPKYLFRKEGQNVTLSCEQNLNHDAMYWYRQDPGQGLRLIYYSQIVNDFQKGDIAEGYSVSREKKESFPLTVTSAQKNPTAFYLCASSIVGLPAGELFFGEGSRLTVL.

In this sample, this clone turned up a few times. The read ends 3 residues shy of where the CDR3 ends; the end is completed using the germline J gene. This chain uses TRBV30 with TRBJ2-1; 7 bases are shared with TRBD1. Germline CDR1 is GTSNPN and CDR2 is SVGIG (reference sequence). CDR3 length: 14 residues. Trimming took 2 bases from V and 9 from J; bases not matched to a gene: 10. CDR3 in amino acids: CAWSLQGRGFEQFF. The covered CDR3 bases are TGTGCCTGGAGTCTACAGGGGAGAGGGTTTGAG.

This clone showed up many times. The observed sequence ends 3 residues before the CDR3 terminus, with the missing tail filled in from the germline J gene. This chain connects TRBV5-1 to TRBJ2-7; 7 positions match TRBD2. Germline CDR1 and CDR2: SGHRS and YFSETQ. V lost 4 bases to trimming and J lost 0 bases; unmatched junction nucleotides: 10. The CDR3 is made up of 16 amino acids. The CDR3 DNA, read in part, is TGCGCCAGCAGCCTGCTGACTAGCACTTACTCCTACGAG. Its translation: CASSLLTSTYSYE. The complete CDR3 sequence is CASSLLTSTYSYEQYF.

This clone was seen a few times. The CDR3 end is not reached by the read, which stops 3 residues before it; the germline J gene fills it in. This chain joins TRBV6-1 and TRBJ1-2; 7 positions match TRBD1. This CDR3 is 16 amino acids long. CDR1 is MNHNS, CDR2 SASEGT, per germline. The part of the CDR3 DNA that was read is TGTGCCAGCAGTGCCACCCTAACAGGGGCCAAGAACATC. Translated, it gives CASSATLTGAKNI. The whole CDR3 region reads CASSATLTGAKNIYTF.

In its sample, this clone was seen many times. The sequenced fragment ends 3 residues before the CDR3 boundary, so the rest is inferred from the germline J gene. The chain has TRBV5-1 and TRBJ2-3; 7 nucleotides match TRBD1. The trim removed 0 bases at V and 3 bases at J, leaving 4 bases unmatched. The length of the CDR3 is 15 residues. Germline V gives CDR1 SGHRS, CDR2 YFSETQ. CDR3 residues: CASSLGQGETDTQYF. The sequenced CDR3 bases are TGCGCCAGCAGCTTGGGACAGGGAGAGACAGATACG.

This clone was picked up many times. From the germline J gene comes the end of the CDR3, since the read stops 3 residues before it. The rearrangement uses TRBV5-8 and TRBJ1-3; the D is unclear. Germline assignment: CDR1 SGHTS and CDR2 YDEGEE. CDR3 length equals 14 residues. Trimming shortened V by 4 bases and J by 4 bases, and 12 bases separated the two germline ends. The DNA read from the CDR3 is TGTGCCAGCAGCCAAAACTGGTGGGGAAACACC. Its translation: CASSQNWWGNT. The whole CDR3 sequence is CASSQNWWGNTIYF.

A word on this clone: The read ends 3 residues shy of where the CDR3 ends; the end is completed using the germline J gene. The V call is TRBV25-1, the J call TRBJ1-1; D possibly corresponds to TRBD1 (5 bases). The V and J ends lost 4 bases and 4 bases respectively, with 7 bases between them. This CDR3 is 12 amino acids long. CDR1 and CDR2 (germline): MGHDK, SYGVNS. Partial CDR3 DNA: TGTGCCAGCAGTGGAAGGGGCACTGAA. Its translation is CASSGRGTE. The full CDR3 is CASSGRGTEAFF.

This clone was picked up a small number of times. The read halts 3 residues ahead of the CDR3 end, with the missing end drawn from the germline J gene. This chain connects TRBV7-9 to TRBJ1-2; D call uncertain. From germline, CDR1 is SEHNR and CDR2 FQNEAQ (reference sequence). The CDR3 covers 15 residues. CDR3 residues: CASSLVSGRIGDYTF. CDR3 DNA, as far as it was read: TGTGCCAGCAGCTTAGTTAGCGGGAGAATAGGTGAC.

This clone was counted ten times or more. Being one base from a much bigger clone, this may be a read error. The read finishes 3 residues shy of the CDR3 end, and the germline J gene is used to complete it. This chain joins TRBV5-4 and TRBJ2-5, with a tentative D call TRBD1 (6 bases). The CDR3 is made up of 15 amino acids. In germline, CDR1 is SGHNT, CDR2 YYREEE (reference sequence). CDR3 in amino acids: CASSLVGTNTDTQYF. CDR3 bases read: TGTGCCAGCAGCTTGGTCGGGACAAATACAGATACC. The variable domain in full, with the rest retrieved from reference TRBV5-4 and TRBJ2-5, is ETGVTQSPTHLIKTRGQQVTLRCSSQSGHNTVSWYQQALGQGPQFIFQYYREEENGRGNFPPRFSGLQFPNYSSELNVNALELDDSALYLCASSLVGTNTDTQYFGPGTRLLVL.

This clone is medium-sized. The CDR3 protein is CASSVQVSTSTDTQYF. The CDR3 bases that were read are TGTGCCAGCAGTGTCCAGGTTTCCACTAGCACAGATACG. V usage is TRBV6-1 and J usage is TRBJ2-3; D unresolved. The read stops 3 residues short of the end of the CDR3; the missing end is completed from the germline J gene. Trimming removed 4 bases at V and 0 bases at J, with 14 bases between. Germline CDR1 MNHNS, CDR2 SASEGT. The CDR3 has 16 amino acids.

This clone was counted only a few times. The read finishes 3 residues shy of the CDR3 end, and the germline J gene is used to complete it. This chain links TRBV20-1 with TRBJ2-7; TRBD1 aligns across 7 bases. The V gene end was trimmed by 0 bases and the J gene end by 4 bases; junction bases not matched to a gene: 0. Germline CDR1 reads DFQATT; CDR2 reads SNEGSKA (reference sequence). CDR3 length: 12 amino acids. CDR3 region: CSAREGQYEQYF. The CDR3 bases that were read are TGCAGTGCTAGAGAGGGACAGTACGAG.

This clone was found many times. The CDR3 extends 3 residues past the end of the read, so its final part is completed from the germline J gene. The chain links TRBV7-9 to TRBJ1-2; TRBD1 matches 8 bases. V lost 5 bases to trimming and J lost 1 base; unmatched junction nucleotides: 0. This CDR3 has 13 amino acids. CDR1 is SEHNR and CDR2 is FQNEAQ in the germline V gene (reference sequence). The CDR3 sequence is CASSDRGNYGYTF. The covered CDR3 bases are TGTGCCAGCAGCGACAGGGGTAACTATGGC.

Ten or more counts support this clone. CDR3 DNA, as far as it was read: TGTGCCAGCAGGACGGGACAGGGGACATCCCTGTCTGGCGAAAAA. Encoded protein: CASRTGQGTSLSGEK. The full CDR3 protein is CASRTGQGTSLSGEKLFF. This chain links TRBV2 with TRBJ1-4; 10 bases match TRBD1. The CDR3 end lies 3 residues beyond the end of the read and is filled in from the germline J gene. This CDR3 contains 18 residues. Germline values: CDR1 SNHLY, CDR2 FYNNEI. V dropped 6 bases and J dropped 8; count of bases not matched to a gene: 18.

This clone was seen repeatedly, ten times or more. From the germline J gene comes the end of the CDR3, since the read stops 3 residues before it. Distinct nucleotide sequences in the sample also encode this CDR3. The chain has TRBV7-3 and TRBJ2-3; 7 positions agree with TRBD2. Germline V gene data show CDR1 as SGHTA and CDR2 as FQGTGA. The CDR3 has 14 amino acids. V shed 6 bases, J shed 1 base, and the junction held 4 bases outside the gene matches. The sequenced part of the CDR3 DNA is TGTGCCAGCAGTTTAGCGGGTCGCACAGATACG. Its protein product is CASSLAGRTDT. The CDR3 in full is CASSLAGRTDTQYF. Looking up the rest from reference TRBV7-3 and TRBJ2-3 gives the full variable domain: GAGVSQTPSNKVTEKGKYVELRCDPISGHTALYWYRQSLGQGPEFLIYFQGTGAADDSGLPNDRFFAVRPEGSVSTLKIQRTERGDSAVYLCASSLAGRTDTQYFGPGTRLTVL.

This clone has a count of ten or more. The read comes to an end 3 residues before the CDR3 does, leaving the germline J gene to fill in the end. This chain uses TRBV7-2 with TRBJ2-1, with D possibly TRBD1 on 5 matching bases. Deletions cut 5 bases from V and 4 bases from J, with 9 bases between. CDR1 and CDR2 (germline): SGHTA, FQGNSA. CDR3 length equals 13 residues. The sequenced part of the CDR3 DNA is TGTGCCAGCAGCCTTCAGGGATACAATGAG. Translated: CASSLQGYNE. The full CDR3 protein is CASSLQGYNEQFF.

The sample holds many counts of this clone. The CDR3 extends 3 residues past the end of the read, so its final part is completed from the germline J gene. The genes are TRBV2 and TRBJ1-1; D perhaps matches TRBD1 (5 bases). CDR3 length: 13 residues. Germline CDR1 SNHLY, CDR2 FYNNEI. The CDR3 bases that were read are TGTGCCAGTGTAACGAAAACAGGAACCCAA. As protein: CASVTKTGTQ. The CDR3, in full, reads CASVTKTGTQAFF.